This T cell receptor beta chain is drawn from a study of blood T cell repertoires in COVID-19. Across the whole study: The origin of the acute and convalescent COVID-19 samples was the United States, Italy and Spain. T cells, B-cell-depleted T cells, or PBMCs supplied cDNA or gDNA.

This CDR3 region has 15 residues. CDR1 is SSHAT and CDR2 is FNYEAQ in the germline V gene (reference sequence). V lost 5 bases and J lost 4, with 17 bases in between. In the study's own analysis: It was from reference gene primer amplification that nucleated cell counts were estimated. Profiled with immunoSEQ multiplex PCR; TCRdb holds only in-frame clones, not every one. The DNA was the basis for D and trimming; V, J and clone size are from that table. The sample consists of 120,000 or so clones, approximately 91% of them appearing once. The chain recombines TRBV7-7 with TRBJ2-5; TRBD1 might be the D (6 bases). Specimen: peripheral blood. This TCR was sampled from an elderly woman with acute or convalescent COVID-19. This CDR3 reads CASSVGTTTRETQYF. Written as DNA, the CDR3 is TGTGCCAGCAGCGTAGGGACAACCACAAGAGAGACCCAGTACTTC.